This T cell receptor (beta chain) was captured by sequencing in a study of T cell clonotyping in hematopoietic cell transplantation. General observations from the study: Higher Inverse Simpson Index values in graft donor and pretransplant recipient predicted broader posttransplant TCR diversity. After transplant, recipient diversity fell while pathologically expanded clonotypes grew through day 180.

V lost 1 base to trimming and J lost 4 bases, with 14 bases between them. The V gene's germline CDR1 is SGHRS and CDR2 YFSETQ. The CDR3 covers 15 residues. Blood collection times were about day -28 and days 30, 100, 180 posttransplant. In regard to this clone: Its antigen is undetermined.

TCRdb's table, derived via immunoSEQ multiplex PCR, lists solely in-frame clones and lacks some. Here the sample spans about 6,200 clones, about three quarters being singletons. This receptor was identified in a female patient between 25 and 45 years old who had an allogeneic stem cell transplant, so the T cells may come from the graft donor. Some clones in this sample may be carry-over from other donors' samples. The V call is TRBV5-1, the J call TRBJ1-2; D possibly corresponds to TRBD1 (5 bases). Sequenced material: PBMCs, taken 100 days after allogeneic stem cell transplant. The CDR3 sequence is CASSLSDGGLYGYTF. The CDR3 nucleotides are TGCGCCAGCAGCTTGTCGGACGGGGGACTCTATGGCTACACCTTC.